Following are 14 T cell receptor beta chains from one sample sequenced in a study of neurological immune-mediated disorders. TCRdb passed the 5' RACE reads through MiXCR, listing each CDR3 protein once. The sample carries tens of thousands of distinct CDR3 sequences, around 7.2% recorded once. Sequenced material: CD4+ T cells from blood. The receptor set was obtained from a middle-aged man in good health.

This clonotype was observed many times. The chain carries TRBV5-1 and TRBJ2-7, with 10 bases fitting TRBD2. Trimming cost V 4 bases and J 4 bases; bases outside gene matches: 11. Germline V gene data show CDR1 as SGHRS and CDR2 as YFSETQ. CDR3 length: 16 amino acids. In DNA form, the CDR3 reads TGCGCCAGCAGCCCCGAATCGAGCGGGAGGGGATACGAGCAGTACTTC. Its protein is CASSPESSGRGYEQYF.

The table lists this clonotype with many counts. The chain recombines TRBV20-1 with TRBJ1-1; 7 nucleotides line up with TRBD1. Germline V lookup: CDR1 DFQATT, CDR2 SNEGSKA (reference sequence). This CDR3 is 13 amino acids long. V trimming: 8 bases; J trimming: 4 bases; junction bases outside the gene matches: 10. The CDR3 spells CSQNRGSPTEAFF. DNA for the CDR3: TGCAGTCAGAACAGGGGTTCACCCACTGAAGCTTTCTTT.

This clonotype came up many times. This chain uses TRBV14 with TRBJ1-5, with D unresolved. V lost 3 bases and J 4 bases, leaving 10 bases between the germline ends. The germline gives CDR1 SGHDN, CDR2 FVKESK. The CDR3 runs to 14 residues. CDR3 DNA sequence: TGTGCCAGCAGCCAGGGCGGTGGGAATCAGCCCCAGCATTTT. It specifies CASSQGGGNQPQHF.

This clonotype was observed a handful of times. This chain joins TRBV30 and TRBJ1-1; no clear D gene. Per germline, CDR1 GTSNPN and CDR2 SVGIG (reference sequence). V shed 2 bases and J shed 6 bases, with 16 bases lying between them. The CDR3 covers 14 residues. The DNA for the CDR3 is TGTGCCTGGAGTCTAACGGTTGCATCGGCTGAAGCTTTCTTT. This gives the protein CAWSLTVASAEAFF.

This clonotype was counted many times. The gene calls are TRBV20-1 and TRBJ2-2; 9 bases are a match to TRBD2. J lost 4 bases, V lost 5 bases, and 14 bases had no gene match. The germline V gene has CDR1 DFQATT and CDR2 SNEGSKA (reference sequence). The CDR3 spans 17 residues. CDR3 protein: CSAPPGGGRARTGELFF. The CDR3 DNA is TGCAGTGCTCCCCCGGGAGGCGGGAGGGCCCGCACCGGGGAGCTGTTTTTT.

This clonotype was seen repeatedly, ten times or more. This CDR3 is CSATLAGEYNEQFF. CDR3 in DNA: TGCAGTGCAACCCTAGCGGGAGAGTACAATGAGCAGTTCTTC. This chain uses TRBV20-1 with TRBJ2-1; TRBD2 matches 10 bases. CDR3 length: 14 residues. The germline gives CDR1 DFQATT, CDR2 SNEGSKA (reference sequence). The J segment lost 4 bases and the V segment lost 6 bases, leaving 6 bases of the junction unmatched.

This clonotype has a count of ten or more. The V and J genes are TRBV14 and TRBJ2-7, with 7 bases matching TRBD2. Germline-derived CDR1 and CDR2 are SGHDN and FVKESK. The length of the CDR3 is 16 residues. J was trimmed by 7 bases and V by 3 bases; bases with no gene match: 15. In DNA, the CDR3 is TGTGCCAGCAGCCAGAGGCCCGGGGGGTCTTCGCGGGAGCAGTACTTC. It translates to CASSQRPGGSSREQYF.

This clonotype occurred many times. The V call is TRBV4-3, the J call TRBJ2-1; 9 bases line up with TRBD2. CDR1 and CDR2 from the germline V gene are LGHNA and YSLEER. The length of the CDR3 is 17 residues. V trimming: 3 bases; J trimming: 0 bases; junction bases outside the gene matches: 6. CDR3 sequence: CASSQESSGSSYNEQFF. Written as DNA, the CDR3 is TGCGCCAGCAGCCAGGAGAGTAGCGGGAGCTCCTACAATGAGCAGTTCTTC.

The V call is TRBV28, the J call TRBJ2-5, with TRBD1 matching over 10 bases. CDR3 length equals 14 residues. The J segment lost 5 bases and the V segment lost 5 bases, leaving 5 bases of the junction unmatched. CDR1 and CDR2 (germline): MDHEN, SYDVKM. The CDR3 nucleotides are TGTGCCAGCAGTCCGGACAGGGGGTGGGAGACCCAGTACTTC. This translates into CASSPDRGWETQYF.

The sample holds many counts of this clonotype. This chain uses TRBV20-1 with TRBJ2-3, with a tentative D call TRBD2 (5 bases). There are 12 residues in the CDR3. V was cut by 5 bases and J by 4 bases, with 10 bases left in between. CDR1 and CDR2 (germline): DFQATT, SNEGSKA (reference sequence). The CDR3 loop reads CSALAGADTQYF. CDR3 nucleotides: TGCAGTGCTCTAGCTGGGGCAGATACGCAGTATTTT.

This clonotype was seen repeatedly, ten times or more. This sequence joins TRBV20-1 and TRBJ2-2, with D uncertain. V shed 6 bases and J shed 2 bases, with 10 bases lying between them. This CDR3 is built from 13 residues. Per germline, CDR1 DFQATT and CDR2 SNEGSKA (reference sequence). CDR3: CSANRGNTGELFF. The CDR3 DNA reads TGCAGTGCCAATCGCGGAAACACCGGGGAGCTGTTTTTT.

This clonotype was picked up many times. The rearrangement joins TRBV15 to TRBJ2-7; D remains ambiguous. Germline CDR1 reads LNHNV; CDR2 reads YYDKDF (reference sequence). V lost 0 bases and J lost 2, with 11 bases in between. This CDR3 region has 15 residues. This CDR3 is CATSRESYSTYEQYF. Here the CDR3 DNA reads TGTGCCACCAGCAGAGAATCGTACAGTACCTACGAGCAGTACTTC. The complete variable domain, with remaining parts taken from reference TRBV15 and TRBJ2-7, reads DAMVIQNPRYQVTQFGKPVTLSCSQTLNHNVMYWYQQKSSQAPKLLFHYYDKDFNNEADTPDNFQSRRPNTSFCFLDIRSPGLGDTAMYLCATSRESYSTYEQYFGPGTRLTVT.

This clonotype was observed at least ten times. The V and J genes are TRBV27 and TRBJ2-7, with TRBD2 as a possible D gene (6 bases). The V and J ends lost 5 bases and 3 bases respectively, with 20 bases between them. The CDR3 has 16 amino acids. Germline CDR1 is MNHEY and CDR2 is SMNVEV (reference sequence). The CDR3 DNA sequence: TGTGCCAGCAGTCCACGCGTTAGTCAGGAGGGCTACGAGCAGTACTTC. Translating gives CASSPRVSQEGYEQYF.

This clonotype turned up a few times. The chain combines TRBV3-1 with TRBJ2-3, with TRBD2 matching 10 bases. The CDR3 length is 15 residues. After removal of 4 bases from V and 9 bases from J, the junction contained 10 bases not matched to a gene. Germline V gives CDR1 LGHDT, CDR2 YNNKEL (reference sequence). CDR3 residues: CASSPSSGSRGTQYF. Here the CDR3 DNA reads TGTGCCAGCAGCCCCTCTAGCGGGAGCCGGGGGACGCAGTATTTT.